This entry describes one TCR beta chain. The sample belongs to a study of CD8 T cells in Susac syndrome. Sequencing targeted TCR beta in T cells from blood (CD8+ and CD4+). The authors reverse transcribed about 0.5 to 1 ug RNA with random hexamers. The authors amplified TCR beta CDR3 across 54 Vbeta and 13 Jbeta using immunoSEQ multiplex PCR. One entry per CDR3 protein, called by TCRdb with MiXCR from the immunoSEQ multiplex PCR reads. The sample has about 300,000 distinct CDR3 sequences, 65% to 90% seen once; the top ten hold roughly 0.21%. The CDR3 loop spans 14 amino acids. Trimming took 5 bases from V and 1 from J, leaving 8 bases between them. Germline V gene sequence: CDR1 LNHNV, CDR2 YYDKDF (reference sequence).

This TCR came from a human donor with multiple sclerosis. This chain uses TRBV15 with TRBJ2-2; D is perhaps TRBD2 (6 bases). Specimen: CD8+ T cells from PBMCs. The CDR3 region has the DNA TGTGCCACCAGCGGTAGCGGGAACACCGGGGAGCTGTTTTTT. Protein: CATSGSGNTGELFF.